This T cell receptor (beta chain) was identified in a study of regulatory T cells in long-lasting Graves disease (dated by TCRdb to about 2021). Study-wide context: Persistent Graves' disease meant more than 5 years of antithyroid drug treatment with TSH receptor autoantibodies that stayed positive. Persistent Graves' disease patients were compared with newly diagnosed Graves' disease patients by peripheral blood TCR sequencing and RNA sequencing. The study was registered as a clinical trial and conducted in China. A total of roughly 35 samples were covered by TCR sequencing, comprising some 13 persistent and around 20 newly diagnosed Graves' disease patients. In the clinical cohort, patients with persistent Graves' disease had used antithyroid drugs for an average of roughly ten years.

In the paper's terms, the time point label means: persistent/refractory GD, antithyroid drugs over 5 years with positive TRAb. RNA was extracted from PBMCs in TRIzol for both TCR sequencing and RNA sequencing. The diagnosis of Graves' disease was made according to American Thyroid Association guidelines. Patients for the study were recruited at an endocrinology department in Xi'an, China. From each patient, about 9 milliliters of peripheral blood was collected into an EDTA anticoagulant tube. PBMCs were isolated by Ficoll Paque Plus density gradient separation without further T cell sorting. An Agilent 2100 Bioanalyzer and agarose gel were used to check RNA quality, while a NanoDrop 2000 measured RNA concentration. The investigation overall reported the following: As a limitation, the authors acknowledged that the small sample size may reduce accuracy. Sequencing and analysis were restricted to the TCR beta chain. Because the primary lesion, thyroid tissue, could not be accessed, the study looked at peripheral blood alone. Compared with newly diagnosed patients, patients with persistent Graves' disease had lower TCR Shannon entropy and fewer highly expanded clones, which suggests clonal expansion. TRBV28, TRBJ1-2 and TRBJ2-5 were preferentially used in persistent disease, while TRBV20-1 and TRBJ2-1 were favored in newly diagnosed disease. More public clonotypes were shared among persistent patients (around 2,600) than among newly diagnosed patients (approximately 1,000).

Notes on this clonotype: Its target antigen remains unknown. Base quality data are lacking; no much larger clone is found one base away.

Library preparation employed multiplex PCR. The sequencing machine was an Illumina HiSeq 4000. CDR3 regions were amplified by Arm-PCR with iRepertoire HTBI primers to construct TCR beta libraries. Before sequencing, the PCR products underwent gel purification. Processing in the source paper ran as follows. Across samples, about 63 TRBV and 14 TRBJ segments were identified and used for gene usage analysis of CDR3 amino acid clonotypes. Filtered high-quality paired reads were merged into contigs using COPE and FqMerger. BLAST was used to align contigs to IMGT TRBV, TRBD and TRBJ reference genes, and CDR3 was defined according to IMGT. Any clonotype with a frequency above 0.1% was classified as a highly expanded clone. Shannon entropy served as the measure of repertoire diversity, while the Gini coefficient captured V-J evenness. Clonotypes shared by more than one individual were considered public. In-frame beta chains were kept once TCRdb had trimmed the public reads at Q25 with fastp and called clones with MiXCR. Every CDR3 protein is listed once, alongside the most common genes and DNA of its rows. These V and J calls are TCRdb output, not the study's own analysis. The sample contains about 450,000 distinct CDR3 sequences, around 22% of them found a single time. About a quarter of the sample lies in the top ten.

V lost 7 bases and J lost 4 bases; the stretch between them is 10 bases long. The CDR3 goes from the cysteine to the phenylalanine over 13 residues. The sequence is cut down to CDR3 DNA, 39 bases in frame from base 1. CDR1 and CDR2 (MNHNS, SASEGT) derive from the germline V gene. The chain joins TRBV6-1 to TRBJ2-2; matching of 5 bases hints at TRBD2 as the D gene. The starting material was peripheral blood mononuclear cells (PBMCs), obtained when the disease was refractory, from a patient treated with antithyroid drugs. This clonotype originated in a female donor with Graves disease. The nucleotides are TGTGCCAGCAAAGGAGGTTTCACCGGGGAGCTGTTTTTT. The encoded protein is CASKGGFTGELFF.